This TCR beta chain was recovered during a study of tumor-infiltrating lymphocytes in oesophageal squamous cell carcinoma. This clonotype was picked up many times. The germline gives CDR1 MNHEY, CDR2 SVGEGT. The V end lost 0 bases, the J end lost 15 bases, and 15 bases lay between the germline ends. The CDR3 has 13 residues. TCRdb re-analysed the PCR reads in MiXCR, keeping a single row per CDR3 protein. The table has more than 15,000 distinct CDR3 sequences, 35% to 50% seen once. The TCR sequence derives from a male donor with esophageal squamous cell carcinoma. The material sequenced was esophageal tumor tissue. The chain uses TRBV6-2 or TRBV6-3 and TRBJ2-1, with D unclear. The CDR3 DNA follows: TGTGCCAGCAGTTACTCGCTCCGTAGAGATGGGTTCTTC. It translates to CASSYSLRRDGFF.